The 19 T cell receptor beta chains in this list originate from one sample, sequenced in a study of control samples from healthy donors and cancer patients. Using immunoSEQ multiplex PCR, the repertoire was profiled, and TCRdb retains in-frame clones only, with some absent. The sample carries 70,000 to 80,000 clones, roughly 84% recorded once. Sequenced input: blood. The receptors come from a man aged 45-60 years in good health.

This chain joins TRBV6-6 and TRBJ1-2; D is uncertain. CDR3 length: 15 amino acids. The V end lost 2 bases, the J end lost 2 bases, and 12 bases lay between the germline ends. CDR1 is MNHNY and CDR2 is SVGAGI in the germline V gene (reference sequence). CDR3 residues: CASSYVPGPNYGYTF. The CDR3 DNA follows: TGTGCCAGCAGTTACGTCCCAGGCCCCAACTATGGCTACACCTTC.

The chain couples TRBV7-9 to TRBJ1-2; 7 nucleotides agree with TRBD1. V lost 4 bases and J lost 11; bases outside the gene matches: 4. The CDR3 totals 11 residues. CDR1 and CDR2 from the germline V gene are SEHNR and FQNEAQ (reference sequence). CDR3 in amino acids: CASSWDREYTF. CDR3 DNA: TGTGCCAGCAGCTGGGACAGAGAATACACCTTC.

V usage is TRBV11-1 and J usage is TRBJ2-3; D ambiguous. This CDR3 spans 13 amino acids. CDR1 SGHAT and CDR2 FQDESV come from the germline V gene (reference sequence). Trimming stripped 8 bases from V and 3 bases from J, with 12 bases between. This CDR3 is CASALDGTDTQYF. The CDR3 DNA is TGTGCCAGCGCTCTTGACGGAACAGATACGCAGTATTTT.

The chain couples TRBV11-2 to TRBJ1-1; D remains unclear. V lost 6 bases and J lost 2, with 13 bases in between. The CDR3 loop spans 14 amino acids. The germline gives CDR1 SGHAT, CDR2 FQNNGV. The CDR3: CASRQTLINTEAFF. The CDR3 nucleotides are TGTGCCAGCAGGCAGACCCTAATAAACACTGAAGCTTTCTTT.

CDR3: CASSQPSPGQGKYEQYF. The DNA for the CDR3 is TGTGCCAGCAGCCAACCCAGCCCGGGACAGGGAAAATACGAGCAGTACTTC. The genes are TRBV4-2 and TRBJ2-7; 9 bases align to TRBD1. The CDR3 spans 17 residues. Germline V gene data show CDR1 as LGHNA and CDR2 as YNFKEQ. Trimming cost V 2 bases and J 4 bases; bases outside gene matches: 12.

This chain uses TRBV11-3 with TRBJ2-1, with no clear D. Germline V gives CDR1 SGHNT, CDR2 YENEEA. Trimming shortened V by 1 base and J by 5 bases, and 6 bases separated the two germline ends. CDR3 length: 13 amino acids. CDR3 nucleotides: TGTGCCAGCAGCTTAGCCCCAAACAATGAGCAGTTCTTC. This gives the protein CASSLAPNNEQFF.

This sequence joins TRBV6-4 and TRBJ2-1; TRBD2 aligns across 11 bases. Germline V gene data show CDR1 as MRHNA and CDR2 as SNTAGT. The CDR3 runs to 21 residues. Losses at the gene ends were 6 bases for V and 9 bases for J; bases not matched to a gene: 28. CDR3 residues: CASRDTYSSGTSGPQGREQFF. DNA for the CDR3: TGTGCCAGCAGAGACACATACTCCTCCGGGACTAGCGGACCCCAGGGACGTGAGCAGTTCTTC.

The chain is built from TRBV9 and TRBJ1-3; D is possibly TRBD1 (5 bases). Germline values: CDR1 SGDLS, CDR2 YYNGEE. Trimming stripped 0 bases from V and 8 bases from J, with 15 bases between. The CDR3 is 15 residues long. This CDR3 reads CASSVAPGSIDTIYF. CDR3 nucleotide sequence: TGTGCCAGCAGCGTAGCCCCAGGGAGTATTGACACCATATATTTT.

This clone showed up just once. The genes are TRBV7-6 and TRBJ2-7, with 10 nucleotides matching TRBD1. CDR1 and CDR2 from the germline V gene are SGHVS and FNYEAQ. The junction had 6 bases not matched to a gene; V was cut back by 4 bases and J by 6 bases. The CDR3 has 14 amino acids. CDR3 amino acids: CASSWGQGSGEQYF. CDR3 DNA: TGTGCCAGCAGCTGGGGACAGGGGTCCGGCGAGCAGTACTTC.

V gene TRBV9 combines with J gene TRBJ2-1, with no clear D. The CDR3 has 15 residues. Germline V gives CDR1 SGDLS, CDR2 YYNGEE. V lost 0 bases, J lost 0 bases, and 7 bases lay in between. The CDR3 region is CASSVEAISYNEQFF. The CDR3 DNA is TGTGCCAGCAGCGTAGAGGCCATCTCCTACAATGAGCAGTTCTTC.

The chain uses TRBV6-4 and TRBJ2-2; perhaps TRBD2 as D (5 bases). This CDR3 comprises 14 residues. CDR1 is MRHNA and CDR2 is SNTAGT in the germline V gene. V was cut by 4 bases and J by 3 bases, with 9 bases left in between. The CDR3 region is CASSVGSDTGELFF. The CDR3 DNA is TGTGCCAGCAGTGTAGGTAGCGACACCGGGGAGCTGTTTTTT.

V and J are TRBV28 and TRBJ1-5; D unclear. CDR1 MDHEN and CDR2 SYDVKM come from the germline V gene. This CDR3 contains 12 residues. The germline V and J ends were trimmed by 5 bases and 11 bases, with 13 bases remaining between them. CDR3 amino acids: CASSPRFESQHF. The CDR3 bases are TGTGCCAGCAGTCCCAGGTTCGAATCCCAGCATTTT.

The chain couples TRBV4-3 to TRBJ2-1; TRBD2 matches 7 bases. The CDR3 runs 16 residues. Germline CDR1 LGHNA, CDR2 YSLEER. After removal of 2 bases from V and 4 bases from J, the junction contained 8 bases not matched to a gene. The CDR3 here is CASSQSLLAEYNEQFF. CDR3 bases: TGCGCCAGCAGCCAATCCCTCCTAGCGGAGTACAATGAGCAGTTCTTC.

This chain links TRBV29-1 with TRBJ1-2; a possible D gene is TRBD1 (5 bases). V was pared by 7 bases and J by 8 bases, with 17 bases between. The CDR3 consists of 12 residues. CDR1 and CDR2 from the germline V gene are SQVTM and ANQGSEA. As DNA, the CDR3 is TGCAGCGCCTCCGGGGGGGGTAAAGGCTACACCTTC. Amino acids: CSASGGGKGYTF.

The CDR3 DNA sequence: TGTGCCAGCAGCTTGGGACAGGGCTTACAAGAGACCCAGTACTTC. It specifies CASSLGQGLQETQYF. The gene calls are TRBV5-6 and TRBJ2-5; 7 bases match TRBD1. With V trimmed by 0 bases and J by 2 bases, 4 bases remained unmatched. Germline V gives CDR1 SGHDT, CDR2 YYEEEE. The CDR3 is 15 amino acids.

The rearrangement links TRBV4-1 to TRBJ2-3, with TRBD1 matching 9 bases. Trimming at V came to 4 bases and at J to 5 bases, leaving 10 bases not matched to a gene. The CDR3 spans 16 residues. Germline CDR1 and CDR2: MGHRA and YSYEKL. In nucleotides, the CDR3 is TGCGCCAGCAGCCCCTCCGGGACAGGGTTCGTAGATACGCAGTATTTT. Translating it yields CASSPSGTGFVDTQYF.

The chain combines TRBV18 with TRBJ1-3; no clear D gene. Germline CDR1 reads KGHSH; CDR2 reads LQKENI. The germline V and J ends were trimmed by 3 bases and 0 bases, with 18 bases remaining between them. CDR3 size: 18 residues. The CDR3 DNA reads TGTGCCAGCTCACCGGATAGCACAGTCCTGAGCTCTGGAAACACCATATATTTT. Translated, it gives CASSPDSTVLSSGNTIYF.

This clone was observed once. This chain links TRBV2 with TRBJ2-2; 16 nucleotides match TRBD2. J was trimmed by 6 bases and V by 7 bases; bases with no gene match: 5. CDR1 is SNHLY and CDR2 is FYNNEI in the germline V gene. The CDR3 spans 16 residues. The CDR3 DNA is TGTGCCAGCACGCTGGGACTAGCGGGAGGGTCCGGGGAGCTGTTTTTT. Amino acid sequence: CASTLGLAGGSGELFF.

The rearrangement uses TRBV27 and TRBJ2-6; 7 nucleotides agree with TRBD2. Germline CDR1 MNHEY, CDR2 SMNVEV (reference sequence). This CDR3 contains 15 residues. J was trimmed by 8 bases and V by 2 bases; bases with no gene match: 6. CDR3 residues: CASSLDTRGTNVLTF. CDR3 sequence (DNA): TGTGCCAGCAGTTTAGATACGCGGGGGACCAACGTCCTGACTTTC.